This TCR beta chain emerged from a study of OX40 agonist ivuxolimab in advanced cancers. Broader study findings: Both blood CD4+ and CD8+ T cells showed clonal growth by week 6 at 0.1 to 3.0 mg/kg.

With respect to this clone: Its antigen is undetermined. One junction end does not reproduce the germline sequence, and a read error may be involved.

CDR1 SSHAT and CDR2 FNYEAQ come from the germline V gene (reference sequence). This CDR3 is built from 14 residues. Measured with immunoSEQ multiplex PCR; TCRdb has only the in-frame clones, and not every one. The table includes over 70,000 clones, roughly nine tenths detected once. This material consisted of CD4+ or CD8+ T cells sorted from blood, taken in a trial of the OX40 agonist ivuxolimab. This TCR came from an adult with an advanced solid tumor such as melanoma, head and neck, liver or kidney cancer. The rearrangement uses TRBV7-7 and TRBJ2-5; 7 bases align to TRBD1. CDR3 loop: CASSSRQGRETQYF. CDR3 bases: TGTGCTAGCAGCTCCCGACAGGGTAGGGAGACCCAGTACTTC.